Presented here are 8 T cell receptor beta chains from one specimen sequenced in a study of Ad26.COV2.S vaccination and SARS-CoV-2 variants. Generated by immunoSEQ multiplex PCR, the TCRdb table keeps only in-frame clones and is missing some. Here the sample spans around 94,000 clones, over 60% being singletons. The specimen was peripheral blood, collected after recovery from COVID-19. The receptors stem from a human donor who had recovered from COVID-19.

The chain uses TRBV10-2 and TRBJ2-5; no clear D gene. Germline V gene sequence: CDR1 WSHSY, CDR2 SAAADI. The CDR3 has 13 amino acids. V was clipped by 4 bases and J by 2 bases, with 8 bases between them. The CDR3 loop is CASSGNQQETQYF. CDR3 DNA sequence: TGCGCCAGCAGTGGTAACCAGCAAGAGACCCAGTACTTC.

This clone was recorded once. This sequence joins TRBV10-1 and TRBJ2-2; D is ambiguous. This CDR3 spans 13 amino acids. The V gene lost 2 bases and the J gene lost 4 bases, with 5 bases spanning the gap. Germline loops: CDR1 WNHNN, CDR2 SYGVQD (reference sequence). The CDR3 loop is CASSEEFTGELFF. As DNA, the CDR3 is TGCGCCAGCAGTGAGGAATTCACCGGGGAGCTGTTTTTT.

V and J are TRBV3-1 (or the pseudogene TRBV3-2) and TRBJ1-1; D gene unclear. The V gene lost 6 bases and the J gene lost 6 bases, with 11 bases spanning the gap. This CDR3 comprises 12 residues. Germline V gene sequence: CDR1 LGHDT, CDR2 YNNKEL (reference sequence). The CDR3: CASRQTGAEAFF. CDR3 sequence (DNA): TGTGCCAGCAGACAAACCGGGGCTGAAGCTTTCTTT.

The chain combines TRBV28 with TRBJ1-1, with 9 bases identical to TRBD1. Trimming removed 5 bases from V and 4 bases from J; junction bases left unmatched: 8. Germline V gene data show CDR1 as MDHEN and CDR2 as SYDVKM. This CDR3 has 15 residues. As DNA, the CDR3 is TGTGCCAGCAGTCTTAACAGGGGGCGTGGCACTGAAGCTTTCTTT. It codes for CASSLNRGRGTEAFF.

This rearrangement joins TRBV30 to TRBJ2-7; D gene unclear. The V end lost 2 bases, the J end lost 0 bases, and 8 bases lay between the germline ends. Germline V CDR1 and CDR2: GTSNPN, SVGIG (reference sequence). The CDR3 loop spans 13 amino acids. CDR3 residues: CAWSIGNSYEQYF. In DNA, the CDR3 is TGTGCCTGGAGTATCGGTAACTCCTACGAGCAGTACTTC. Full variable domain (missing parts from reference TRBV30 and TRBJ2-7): SQTIHQWPATLVQPVGSPLSLECTVEGTSNPNLYWYRQAAGRGLQLLFYSVGIGQISSEVPQNLSASRPQDRQFILSSKKLLLSDSGFYLCAWSIGNSYEQYFGPGTRLTVT.

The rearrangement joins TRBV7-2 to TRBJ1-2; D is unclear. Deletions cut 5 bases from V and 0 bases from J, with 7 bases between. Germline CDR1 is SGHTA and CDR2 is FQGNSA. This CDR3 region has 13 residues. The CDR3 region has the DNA TGTGCCAGCAGCGTGAACACTAACTATGGCTACACCTTC. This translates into CASSVNTNYGYTF.

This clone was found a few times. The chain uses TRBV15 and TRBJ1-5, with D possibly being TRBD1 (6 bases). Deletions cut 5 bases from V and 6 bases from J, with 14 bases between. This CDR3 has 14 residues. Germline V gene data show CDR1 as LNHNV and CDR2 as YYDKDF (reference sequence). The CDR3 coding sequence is TGTGCCACCAGCCCAGACAGGTACGGTCAGCCCCAGCATTTT. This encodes CATSPDRYGQPQHF.

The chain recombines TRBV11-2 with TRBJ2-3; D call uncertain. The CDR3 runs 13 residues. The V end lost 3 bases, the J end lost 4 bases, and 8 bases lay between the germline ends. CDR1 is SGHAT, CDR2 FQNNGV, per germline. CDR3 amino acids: CASSFSIADTQYF. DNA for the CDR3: TGTGCCAGCAGCTTTTCTATCGCAGATACGCAGTATTTT.